Included here is one TCR beta chain sequence, with context. In the authors' workflow: Reference gene primer amplification yielded estimated nucleated cell counts. Generated by immunoSEQ multiplex PCR, the TCRdb table keeps only in-frame clones and is missing some. V and J calls and clone size come straight from that table; D and trimming were deduced from the DNA. This repertoire shows around 59,000 clones, about 86% found once; its top ten account for 4% to 5.5%. The CDR3 runs 14 residues. The germline V and J ends were trimmed by 6 bases and 6 bases, with 15 bases remaining between them. The germline CDR1 and CDR2 sequences are SNHLY and FYNNEI. This entry is derived from a study of blood T cell repertoires in COVID-19. Across the whole study: Italy, Spain and the United States were the sources of the convalescent and acute COVID-19 samples. T cells, B-cell-depleted T cells, or PBMCs supplied cDNA or gDNA.

The specimen sequenced was peripheral blood. The clonotype was recovered from a man in his 60s with acute or convalescent COVID-19. V gene TRBV2 combines with J gene TRBJ2-1; D possibly corresponds to TRBD2 (5 bases). The CDR3 nucleotides are TGTGCCAGCAGAGCGGCTCGAAACCCCAATGAGCAGTTCTTC. This gives the protein CASRAARNPNEQFF.